This paragraph reports one T cell receptor beta chain. Its antigen is undetermined. This entry comes from a study of molecular identifiers for immune sequencing clone quantification. V was trimmed by 3 bases and J by 5 bases, leaving 10 bases between them. Germline V lookup: CDR1 MDHEN, CDR2 SYDVKM. CDR3 size: 13 residues. MiXCR, applied by TCRdb to the PCR reads, yields one record per CDR3 protein. This repertoire shows approximately 590,000 distinct CDR3 sequences, around 25% found once; its top ten account for 0.7% to 0.95%. General study points: Shared barcodes on identical TCR molecules could underestimate the sizes of highly expanded clones.

Naive CD8 T cells were picked out by sorting for CD8+CD4-CCR7+CD45RA+. V usage is TRBV28 and J usage is TRBJ1-2; D remains unclear. The receptor comes from a human donor in good health. Some libraries in this study had Jurkat cell RNA spiked in. The sample consisted of naive CD8+ T cells from blood, with Jurkat cell RNA spiked in. Subset reported: FACS-sorted CD8+CD4-CCR7+CD45RA+ naive T cells. DNA of the CDR3: TGTGCCAGCAGTTTGCAGGTGGGGTATGGCTACACCTTC. This encodes CASSLQVGYGYTF.